The present T cell receptor beta chain was sequenced within a study of regulatory T cells in long-lasting Graves disease. This clonotype was seen at least ten times. Construction of the TCR beta libraries employed iRepertoire HTBI primers in conjunction with Arm-PCR of CDR3 regions. One entry per CDR3 protein, called by TCRdb with MiXCR from the multiplex PCR reads. The table includes hundreds of thousands of distinct CDR3 sequences, 16% detected once. Time point denoted: newly diagnosed GD, antithyroid drugs for less than 3 months. The TCR library was prepared using RNA isolated from PBMCs. Germline-derived CDR1 and CDR2 are MNHNS and SASEGT. This CDR3 contains 15 residues. V was clipped by 6 bases and J by 0 bases, with 14 bases between them. The same data also went into a second study, on T cells in Graves' hyperthyroidism and ophthalmopathy.

V gene TRBV6-1 combines with J gene TRBJ1-1; TRBD1 might be the D (5 bases). The sample consisted of peripheral blood mononuclear cells (PBMCs), taken at new diagnosis, from a patient treated with antithyroid drugs. This sequence originates from a woman aged 35 to 60 with Graves disease. The CDR3 region is CASSSPDTLNTEAFF. CDR3 coding DNA: TGTGCCAGCAGCTCCCCGGACACACTGAACACTGAAGCTTTCTTT.